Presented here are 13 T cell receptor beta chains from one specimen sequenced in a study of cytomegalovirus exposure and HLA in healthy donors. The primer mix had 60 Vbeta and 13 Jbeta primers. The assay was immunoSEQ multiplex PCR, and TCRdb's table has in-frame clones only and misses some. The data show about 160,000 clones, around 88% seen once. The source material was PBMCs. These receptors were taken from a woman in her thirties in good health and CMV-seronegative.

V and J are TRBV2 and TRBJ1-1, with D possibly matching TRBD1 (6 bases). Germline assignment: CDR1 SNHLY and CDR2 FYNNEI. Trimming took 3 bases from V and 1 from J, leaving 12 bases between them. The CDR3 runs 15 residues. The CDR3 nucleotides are TGTGCCAGCAGTGAGAAACAGGGCTGGAACACTGAAGCTTTCTTT. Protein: CASSEKQGWNTEAFF.

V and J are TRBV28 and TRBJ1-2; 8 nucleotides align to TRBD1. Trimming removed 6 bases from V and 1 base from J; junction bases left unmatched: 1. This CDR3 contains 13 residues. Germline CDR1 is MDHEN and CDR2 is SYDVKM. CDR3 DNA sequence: TGTGCCAGCAGCAGGGGGCTTAACTATGGCTACACCTTC. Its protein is CASSRGLNYGYTF.

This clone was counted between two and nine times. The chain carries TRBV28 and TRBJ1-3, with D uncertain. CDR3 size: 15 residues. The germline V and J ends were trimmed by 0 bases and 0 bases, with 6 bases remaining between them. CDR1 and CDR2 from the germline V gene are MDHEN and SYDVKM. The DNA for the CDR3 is TGTGCCAGCAGTTTATGGCTAACCTCTGGAAACACCATATATTTT. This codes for CASSLWLTSGNTIYF.

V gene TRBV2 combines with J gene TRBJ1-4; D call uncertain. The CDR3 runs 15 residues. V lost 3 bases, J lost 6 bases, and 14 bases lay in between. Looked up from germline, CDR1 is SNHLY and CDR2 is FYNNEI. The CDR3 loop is CASSDRQVQDEKLFF. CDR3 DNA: TGTGCCAGCAGTGATCGGCAGGTCCAGGATGAAAAACTGTTTTTT.

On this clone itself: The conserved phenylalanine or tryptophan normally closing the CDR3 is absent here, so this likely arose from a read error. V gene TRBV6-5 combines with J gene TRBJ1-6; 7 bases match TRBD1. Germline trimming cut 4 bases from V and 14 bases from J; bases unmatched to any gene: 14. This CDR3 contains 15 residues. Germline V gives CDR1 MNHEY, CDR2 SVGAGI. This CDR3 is CASSSTAGRGLTLHL. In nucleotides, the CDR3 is TGTGCCAGCAGTTCCACGGCAGGAAGGGGGCTAACCCTCCACCTT.

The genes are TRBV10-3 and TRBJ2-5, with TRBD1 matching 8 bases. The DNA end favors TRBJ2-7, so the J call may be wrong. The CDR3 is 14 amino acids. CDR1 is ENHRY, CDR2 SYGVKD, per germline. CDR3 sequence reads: CAIKTGAGAYEQYF. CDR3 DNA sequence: TGTGCCATCAAGACAGGGGCCGGAGCCTACGAGCAGTACTTC.

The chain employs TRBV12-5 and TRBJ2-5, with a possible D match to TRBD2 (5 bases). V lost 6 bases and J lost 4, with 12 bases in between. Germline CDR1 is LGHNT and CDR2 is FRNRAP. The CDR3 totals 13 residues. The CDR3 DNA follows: TGTGCTAGTGGCCTCGGGGTATCAGAGACCCAGTACTTC. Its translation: CASGLGVSETQYF.

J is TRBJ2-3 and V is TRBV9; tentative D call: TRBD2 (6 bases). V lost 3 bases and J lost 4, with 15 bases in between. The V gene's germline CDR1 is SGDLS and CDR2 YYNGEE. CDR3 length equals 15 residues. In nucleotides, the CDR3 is TGTGCCAGCAGCGCAACCCGGTTAGCGGCAGATACGCAGTATTTT. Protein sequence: CASSATRLAADTQYF.

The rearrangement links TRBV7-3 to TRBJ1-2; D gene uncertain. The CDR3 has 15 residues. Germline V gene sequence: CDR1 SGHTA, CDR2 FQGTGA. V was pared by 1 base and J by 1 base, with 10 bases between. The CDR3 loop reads CASSLIGGVNYGYTF. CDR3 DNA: TGTGCCAGCAGCTTAATCGGCGGGGTTAACTATGGCTACACCTTC. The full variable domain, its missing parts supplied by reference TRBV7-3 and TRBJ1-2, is GAGVSQTPSNKVTEKGKYVELRCDPISGHTALYWYRQSLGQGPEFLIYFQGTGAADDSGLPNDRFFAVRPEGSVSTLKIQRTERGDSAVYLCASSLIGGVNYGYTFGSGTRLTVV.

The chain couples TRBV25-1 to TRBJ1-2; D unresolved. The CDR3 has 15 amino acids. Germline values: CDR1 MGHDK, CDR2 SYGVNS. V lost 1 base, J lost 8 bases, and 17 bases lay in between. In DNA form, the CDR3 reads TGTGCCAGCAGTGAATTTGCGGGGTCGGGAGGAGGCTACACCTTC. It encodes CASSEFAGSGGGYTF.

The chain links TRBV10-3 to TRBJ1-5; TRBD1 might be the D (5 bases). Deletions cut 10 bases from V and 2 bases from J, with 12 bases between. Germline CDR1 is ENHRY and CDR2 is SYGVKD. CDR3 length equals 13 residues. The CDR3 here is CATTGDGNQPQHF. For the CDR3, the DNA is TGTGCCACCACGGGGGACGGCAATCAGCCCCAGCATTTT.

The CDR3 coding sequence is TGTGCCAGCAGCTCCTTGGGGGGGACCACTGAAGCTTTCTTT. This encodes CASSSLGGTTEAFF. The rearrangement links TRBV5-6 to TRBJ1-1; maybe TRBD1 (5 bases). The ends were cut back, 3 bases at V and 4 bases at J, with 13 bases in the middle. Germline V lookup: CDR1 SGHDT, CDR2 YYEEEE. CDR3 size: 14 residues. Drawing the rest from reference TRBV5-6 and TRBJ1-1, the complete variable domain is DAGVTQSPTHLIKTRGQQVTLRCSPKSGHDTVSWYQQALGQGPQFIFQYYEEEERQRGNFPDRFSGHQFPNYSSELNVNALLLGDSALYLCASSSLGGTTEAFFGQGTRLTVV.

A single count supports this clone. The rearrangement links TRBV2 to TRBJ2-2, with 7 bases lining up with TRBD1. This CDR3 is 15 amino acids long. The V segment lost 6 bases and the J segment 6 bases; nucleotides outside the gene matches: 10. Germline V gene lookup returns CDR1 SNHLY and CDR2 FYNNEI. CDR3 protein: CASSADRVPSGELFF. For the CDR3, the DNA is TGTGCCAGCAGCGCCGACAGGGTTCCGTCCGGGGAGCTGTTTTTT.